Listed here are 16 T cell receptor beta chains from one sample, sequenced in a study of shared clonotypes between healthy human individuals. Measured with immunoSEQ multiplex PCR; TCRdb has only the in-frame clones, and not every one. The profile shows approximately 2.4 million clones, approximately 95% of them singletons. Sequenced: naive CD4+ T cells sorted from blood. The subset denotes: CD45RA+ positively selected. These receptors came from a man aged 18 to 30 in good health.

In DNA form, the CDR3 reads TGCGCCAGCAGGGAACCCGGTGGGACTTCCTACAATGAGCAGTTCTTC. Residues: CASREPGGTSYNEQFF. The gene calls are TRBV10-2 and TRBJ2-1, with D possibly TRBD2 on 6 matching bases. The CDR3 sequence is 16 residues long. V lost 6 bases, J lost 1 base, and 16 bases lay in between. From germline, CDR1 is WSHSY and CDR2 SAAADI.

This clone has more than one count but fewer than ten. The J gene is TRBJ1-6, the V gene TRBV28; the D gene is possibly TRBD1 (6 bases). Germline V gene data show CDR1 as MDHEN and CDR2 as SYDVKM. Between the trimmed V and J ends, which lost 8 bases and 14 bases, there was a span of 16 bases. The CDR3 loop spans 12 amino acids. The CDR3 DNA follows: TGTGCCAGCGGTCAGGGGCCGAAGTCCCTCCACTTT. The encoded protein is CASGQGPKSLHF.

The rearrangement joins TRBV19 to TRBJ2-2, with D tentatively TRBD1 (6 bases). CDR3 length: 14 amino acids. Trimming removed 7 bases from V and 3 bases from J, with 12 bases in between. Germline CDR1 LNHDA, CDR2 SQIVND (reference sequence). Here the CDR3 reads CASKIRTDTGELFF. For the CDR3, the DNA is TGTGCCAGTAAGATAAGGACAGACACCGGGGAGCTGTTTTTT.

The rearrangement uses TRBV29-1 and TRBJ1-2; TRBD1 might be the D (5 bases). This CDR3 has 12 amino acids. V was cut by 7 bases and J by 6 bases, with 15 bases left in between. Germline V CDR1 and CDR2: SQVTM, ANQGSEA. In DNA, the CDR3 is TGCAGCGCCGGCGACGGGGCTAATGGCTACACCTTC. Translation gives CSAGDGANGYTF.

This rearrangement joins TRBV4-1 to TRBJ1-6, with TRBD1 matching over 9 bases. CDR1 MGHRA and CDR2 YSYEKL come from the germline V gene. The CDR3 consists of 16 residues. With 0 bases clipped from V and 6 bases from J, the junction kept 3 bases outside the gene matches. The CDR3, as DNA: TGCGCCAGCAGCCAAGAAGGACAGGGGACTAATTCACCCCTCCACTTT. Translation gives CASSQEGQGTNSPLHF.

The chain couples TRBV30 to TRBJ2-2, with D perhaps TRBD1 or TRBD2 (6 bases each). CDR3 size: 14 residues. Germline-derived CDR1 and CDR2 are GTSNPN and SVGIG (reference sequence). The V gene lost 3 bases and the J gene lost 5 bases, with 13 bases spanning the gap. CDR3 sequence: CAWRAGGGTGELFF. As DNA, the CDR3 is TGTGCCTGGAGGGCAGGAGGGGGAACCGGGGAGCTGTTTTTT.

The rearrangement links TRBV6-1 to TRBJ2-1; D not certain. Trimming took off 7 bases at V and 0 bases at J, with 10 bases between the two ends. Germline V gene lookup returns CDR1 MNHNS and CDR2 SASEGT. The CDR3 contains 14 residues. The chain's CDR3 is CASNPESSYNEQFF. Written as DNA, the CDR3 is TGTGCCAGCAACCCCGAGAGCTCCTACAATGAGCAGTTCTTC.

The rearrangement links TRBV4-2 to TRBJ2-7; maybe TRBD1 (7 bases). The CDR3 length is 14 residues. Germline V gene sequence: CDR1 LGHNA, CDR2 YNFKEQ. The V and J ends lost 3 bases and 1 base respectively, with 10 bases between them. The CDR3 loop is CASSQAGQSYEQYF. DNA of the CDR3: TGTGCCAGCAGCCAGGCGGGACAGTCCTACGAGCAGTACTTC.

The V gene is TRBV11-2, the J gene TRBJ2-4; 8 nucleotides match TRBD2. Germline V gene sequence: CDR1 SGHAT, CDR2 FQNNGV. The CDR3 is made up of 16 amino acids. J gave up 2 bases and V 3 bases, and 6 bases lay outside the gene matches. This CDR3 is CASSFRGGATKNIQYF. Here the CDR3 DNA reads TGTGCCAGCAGCTTCCGGGGGGGAGCAACCAAAAACATTCAGTACTTC.

The chain has TRBV25-1 and TRBJ1-1; tentative D call: TRBD1 (5 bases). This CDR3 has 13 residues. Germline V gene data show CDR1 as MGHDK and CDR2 as SYGVNS. The V end was cut by 4 bases, the J end by 4 bases, with 10 bases between. In nucleotides, the CDR3 is TGTGCCAGCAGTGGGGGGTTTGGCACTGAAGCTTTCTTT. Amino acid sequence: CASSGGFGTEAFF.

The chain is built from TRBV18 and TRBJ1-1, with D maybe TRBD1 (6 bases). CDR1 is KGHSH and CDR2 is LQKENI in the germline V gene. CDR3 size: 14 residues. V was cut by 1 base and J by 11 bases, with 17 bases left in between. The CDR3 DNA follows: TGTGCCAGCTCACCACATCTCGAAGGGGGTCGGGCTTTCTTT. Its translation is CASSPHLEGGRAFF.

V usage is TRBV7-9 and J usage is TRBJ2-1, with TRBD1 matching 7 bases. V gave up 3 bases and J gave up 2 bases; unmatched junction bases: 1. This CDR3 has 14 amino acids. The germline CDR1 and CDR2 sequences are SEHNR and FQNEAQ (reference sequence). CDR3 nucleotides: TGTGCCAGCAGCTTTGACAGGGCCTACAATGAGCAGTTCTTC. Translated, it gives CASSFDRAYNEQFF.

The chain combines TRBV5-4 with TRBJ1-1; tentatively, D is TRBD1 (5 bases). V was cut by 0 bases and J by 1 base, with 7 bases left in between. Germline lookup yields CDR1 SGHNT and CDR2 YYREEE (reference sequence). This CDR3 has 14 amino acids. The CDR3 DNA reads TGTGCCAGCAGCTTGGGACAGCGGAACACTGAAGCTTTCTTT. Translating gives CASSLGQRNTEAFF.

The chain carries TRBV27 and TRBJ2-7; 7 bases are shared with TRBD1. There are 14 residues in the CDR3. J gave up 5 bases and V 5 bases, and 9 bases lay outside the gene matches. The V gene's germline CDR1 is MNHEY and CDR2 SMNVEV (reference sequence). CDR3 in amino acids: CASSIRQGLDEQYF. The DNA for the CDR3 is TGTGCCAGCAGTATCCGACAGGGCCTAGACGAGCAGTACTTC.

The chain couples TRBV19 to TRBJ1-5, with a tentative D call TRBD1 (5 bases). The CDR3 is made up of 14 amino acids. The V gene lost 8 bases and the J gene lost 3 bases, with 14 bases spanning the gap. CDR1 and CDR2 from the germline V gene are LNHDA and SQIVND (reference sequence). The CDR3 coding sequence is TGTGCCAGTCATCCCGGGGGAGTCAATCAGCCCCAGCATTTT. This sequence encodes CASHPGGVNQPQHF.

This clone was picked up a small number of times. The chain uses TRBV10-1 and TRBJ1-3; D uncertain. The CDR3 has 11 residues. The germline V gene has CDR1 WNHNN and CDR2 SYGVQD (reference sequence). Trimming stripped 4 bases from V and 7 bases from J, with 5 bases between. The CDR3 spells CASSGSNTIYF. The DNA of the CDR3 is TGCGCCAGCAGTGGTTCGAACACCATATATTTT.